Sequencing of this TCR beta chain was carried out in a study of T cells in Graves' hyperthyroidism and ophthalmopathy. Amplified TCR beta CDR3 regions derived from RNA transcripts. An initial round of RT-PCR targeting the TCR CDR3 relied on the HTBI primer set. TCRdb recomputed calls from the multiplex PCR reads with MiXCR, one row per CDR3 protein. Of about 680,000 distinct CDR3 sequences listed, roughly 32% are singletons. This clonotype was found many times. Its antigen is as yet unknown. The CDR3 spans 15 residues. The germline V and J ends were trimmed by 4 bases and 4 bases, with 16 bases remaining between them. CDR1 is SGHTA and CDR2 is FQGNSA in the germline V gene. Source material for PBMCs was about 11 ml fresh peripheral blood. Overall study results and limits: Model output signaled ophthalmopathy a median around 6.9 months ahead of onset. Separating ophthalmopathy from stable hyperthyroidism was achieved by a 13 V-J model. Expanded thyroid clonotypes (above 0.001) were mostly also found in blood.

The clonotype originates from a woman between 40 and 50 years old with Graves' hyperthyroidism. The V and J genes are TRBV7-2 and TRBJ1-1, with D tentatively TRBD1 (5 bases). Sample: blood. This CDR3 is CASSSQPGQGTEAFF. As DNA, the CDR3 is TGTGCCAGCAGCTCCCAACCCGGGCAGGGCACTGAAGCTTTCTTT.